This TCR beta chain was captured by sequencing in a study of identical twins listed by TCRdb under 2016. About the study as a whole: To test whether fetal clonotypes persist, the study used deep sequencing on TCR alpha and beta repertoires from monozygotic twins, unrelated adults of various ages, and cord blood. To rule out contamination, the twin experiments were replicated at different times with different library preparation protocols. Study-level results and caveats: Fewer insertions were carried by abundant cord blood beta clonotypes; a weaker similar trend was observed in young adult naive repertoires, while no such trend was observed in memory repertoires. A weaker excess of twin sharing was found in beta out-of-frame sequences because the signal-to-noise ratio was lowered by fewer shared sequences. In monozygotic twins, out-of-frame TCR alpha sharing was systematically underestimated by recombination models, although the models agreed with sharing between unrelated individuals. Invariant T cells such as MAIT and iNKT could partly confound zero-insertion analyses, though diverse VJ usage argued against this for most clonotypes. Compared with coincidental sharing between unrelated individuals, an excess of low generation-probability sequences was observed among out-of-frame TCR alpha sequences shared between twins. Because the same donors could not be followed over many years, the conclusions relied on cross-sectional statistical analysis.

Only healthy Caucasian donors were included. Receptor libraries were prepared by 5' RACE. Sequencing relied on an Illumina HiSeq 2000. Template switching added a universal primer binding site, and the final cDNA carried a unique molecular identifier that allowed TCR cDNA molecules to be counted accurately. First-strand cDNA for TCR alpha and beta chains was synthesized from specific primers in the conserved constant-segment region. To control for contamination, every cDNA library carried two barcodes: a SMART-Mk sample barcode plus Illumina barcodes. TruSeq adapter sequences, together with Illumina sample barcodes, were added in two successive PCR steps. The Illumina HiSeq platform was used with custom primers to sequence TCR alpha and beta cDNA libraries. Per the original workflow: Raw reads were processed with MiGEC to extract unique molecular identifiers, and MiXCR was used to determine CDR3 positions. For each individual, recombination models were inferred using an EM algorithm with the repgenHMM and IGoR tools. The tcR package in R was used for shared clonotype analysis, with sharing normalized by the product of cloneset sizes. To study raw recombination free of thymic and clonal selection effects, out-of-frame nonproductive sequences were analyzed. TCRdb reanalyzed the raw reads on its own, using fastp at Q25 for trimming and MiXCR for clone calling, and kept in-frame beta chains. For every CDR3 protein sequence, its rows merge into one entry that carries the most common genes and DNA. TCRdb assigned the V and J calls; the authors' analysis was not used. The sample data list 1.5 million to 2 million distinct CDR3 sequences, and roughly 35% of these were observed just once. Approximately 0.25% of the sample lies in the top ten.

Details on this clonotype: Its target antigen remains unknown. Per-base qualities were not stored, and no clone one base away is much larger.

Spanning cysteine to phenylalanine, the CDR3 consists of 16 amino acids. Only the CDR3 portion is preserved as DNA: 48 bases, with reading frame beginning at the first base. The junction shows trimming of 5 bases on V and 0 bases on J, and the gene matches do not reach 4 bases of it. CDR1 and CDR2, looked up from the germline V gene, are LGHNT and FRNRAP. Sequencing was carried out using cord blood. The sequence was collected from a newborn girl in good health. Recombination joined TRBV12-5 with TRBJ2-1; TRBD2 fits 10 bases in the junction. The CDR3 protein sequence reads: CASGPSGRGSYNEQFF. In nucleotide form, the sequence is TGTGCTAGTGGTCCTAGCGGGAGAGGCTCCTACAATGAGCAGTTCTTC.